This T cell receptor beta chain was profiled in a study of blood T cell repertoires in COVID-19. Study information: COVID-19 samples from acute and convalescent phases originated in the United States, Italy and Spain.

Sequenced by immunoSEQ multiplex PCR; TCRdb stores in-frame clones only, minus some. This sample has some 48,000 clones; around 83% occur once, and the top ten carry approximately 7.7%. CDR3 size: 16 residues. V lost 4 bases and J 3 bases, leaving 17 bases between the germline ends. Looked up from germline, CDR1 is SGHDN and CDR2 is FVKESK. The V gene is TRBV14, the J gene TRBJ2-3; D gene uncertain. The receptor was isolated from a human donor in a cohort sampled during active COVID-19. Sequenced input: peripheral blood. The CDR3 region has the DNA TGTGCCAGCAGCCTTCGAGTGCTAGTCGGTACAGATACGCAGTATTTT. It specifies CASSLRVLVGTDTQYF.